This is a list of T cell receptor beta chains from one sample in a study of T cells after yellow fever vaccination. TCRdb reanalysed the 5' RACE reads using MiXCR and keeps one entry per CDR3 protein. The sample shows around 310,000 distinct CDR3 sequences, 8.5% to 9% of them seen only once. Material: PBMCs, obtained on the day of the first yellow fever vaccination. The receptors come from a man aged 18 to 29 who received the YFV17D yellow fever vaccine. Both conserved end residues are part of each CDR3. A D gene is named only where the DNA matches it firmly. Size is stated for part of the rows, as once, few or many counts, or as a class when the clone is expanded.

clone size,V gene,J gene,D gene,CDR3 protein,CDR3 DNA
few,TRBV4-3,TRBJ1-1,NA,CASSRVRGPTEAFF,TGCGCCAGCAGCCGGGTGAGGGGCCCCACTGAAGCTTTCTTT
many,TRBV12-3/TRBV12-4,TRBJ2-2,NA,CASRPGMDGELFF,TGTGCCAGCCGCCCTGGGATGGACGGGGAGCTGTTTTTT
NA,TRBV7-9,TRBJ2-7,NA,CASSLGPGNEQYF,TGTGCCAGCAGCTTAGGGCCCGGAAACGAGCAGTACTTC
NA,TRBV20-1,TRBJ2-5,TRBD2,CSARDTSGGRETQYF,TGCAGTGCTAGAGATACTAGCGGGGGGAGGGAGACCCAGTACTTC
many,TRBV4-2,TRBJ1-3,NA,CASSQDRSSGNTIYF,TGTGCCAGCAGCCAAGATCGTAGCTCTGGAAACACCATATATTTT
many,TRBV5-1,TRBJ2-7,TRBD1,CASSFGTGSYEQYF,TGTGCCAGCAGTTTTGGGACAGGGTCCTACGAGCAGTACTTC
few,TRBV19,TRBJ2-2,NA,CAAGLGELFF,TGTGCCGCTGGTCTCGGGGAGCTGTTTTTT
NA,TRBV9,TRBJ2-7,TRBD1,CASSTIPGQGTEQYF,TGTGCCAGCAGCACAATACCGGGACAGGGGACGGAGCAGTACTTC
few,TRBV24-1,TRBJ2-1,NA,CATSAGGYNEQFF,TGTGCCACCAGTGCAGGGGGGTATAATGAGCAGTTCTTC
NA,TRBV6-5,TRBJ2-1,NA,CASSYSVIGEQFF,TGTGCCAGCAGTTACTCCGTAATCGGTGAGCAGTTCTTC
NA,TRBV9,TRBJ2-1,TRBD2,CASSDSSGVDNEQFF,TGTGCCAGCAGTGACTCTAGCGGGGTCGACAATGAGCAGTTCTTC
many,TRBV5-1,TRBJ2-1,TRBD1,CASSWHGTGGDYNEQFF,TGCGCCAGCAGCTGGCATGGGACAGGGGGCGACTACAATGAGCAGTTCTTC
few,TRBV20-1,TRBJ2-5,TRBD2,CSAGTSGGVLETQYF,TGCAGTGCCGGGACTAGCGGGGGGGTATTGGAGACCCAGTACTTC
many,TRBV14,TRBJ1-1,NA,CASSHLIRDEFTEAFF,TGTGCCAGCAGCCACCTGATCCGGGACGAGTTTACTGAAGCTTTCTTT
few,TRBV25-1,TRBJ1-6,TRBD1,CASNRGGSLSPLHF,TGTGCCAGCAACAGGGGGGGGTCTTTGTCACCCCTCCACTTT
few,TRBV14,TRBJ2-5,NA,CASSPGPAWSWETQYF,TGTGCCAGCAGCCCCGGCCCTGCCTGGAGTTGGGAGACCCAGTACTTC
few,TRBV7-2,TRBJ2-7,NA,CASSSSLSSGEQYF,TGTGCCAGCAGCTCCAGTCTTTCCAGTGGCGAGCAGTACTTC
NA,TRBV6-1,TRBJ1-4,TRBD1,CASSWTGTEEKLFF,TGTGCCAGCAGCTGGACAGGGACAGAGGAAAAACTGTTTTTT
NA,TRBV9,TRBJ2-6,TRBD2,CASSVGLAGSSGANVLTF,TGTGCCAGCAGCGTTGGGTTAGCGGGGTCCTCTGGGGCCAACGTCCTGACTTTC
NA,TRBV11-1,TRBJ1-5,TRBD1,CASSSPPSQGVLGNQPQHF,TGTGCCAGCAGCTCGCCGCCCTCCCAGGGGGTACTCGGCAATCAGCCCCAGCATTTT
few,TRBV13,TRBJ1-5,NA,CASSLGHEGQPQHF,TGTGCCAGCAGCTTGGGCCATGAAGGTCAGCCCCAGCATTTT
many,TRBV7-2,TRBJ2-3,NA,CASSTDTGSGTDTQYF,TGTGCCAGCAGCACCGATACAGGGAGCGGCACAGATACGCAGTATTTT
many,TRBV5-1,TRBJ2-1,NA,CASSLEQEQFF,TGCGCCAGCAGCTTGGAACAGGAGCAGTTCTTC
NA,TRBV5-1,TRBJ2-5,NA,CASSLRQTQYF,TGCGCCAGCAGCTTGAGGCAGACCCAGTACTTC
few,TRBV18,TRBJ2-1,TRBD1,CASSRETGGRNEQFF,TGTGCCAGCTCACGGGAGACAGGGGGCCGCAATGAGCAGTTCTTC
few,TRBV29-1,TRBJ2-7,TRBD2,CSVGLAGFSYEQYF,TGCAGCGTGGGACTAGCGGGCTTCTCCTACGAGCAGTACTTC
few,TRBV6-1,TRBJ2-4,NA,CASRPGFGGLAIQYF,TGTGCCAGCAGGCCCGGGTTCGGCGGTTTAGCCATTCAGTACTTC
NA,TRBV7-9,TRBJ1-2,NA,CASSLERMGYGYTF,TGTGCCAGCAGCTTAGAGAGGATGGGGTATGGCTACACCTTC
many,TRBV12-3/TRBV12-4,TRBJ1-5,NA,CASSSGDQPQHF,TGTGCCAGCAGTTCGGGTGATCAGCCCCAGCATTTT
few,TRBV4-2,TRBJ1-3,NA,CASSQEAGAGNTIYF,TGTGCCAGCAGCCAAGAGGCAGGGGCCGGAAACACCATATATTTT
few,TRBV20-1,TRBJ2-4,NA,CSARVGAKNIQYF,TGCAGTGCTAGAGTAGGGGCCAAAAACATTCAGTACTTC
NA,TRBV20-1,TRBJ1-5,NA,CSAREKPGIWQPQHF,TGCAGTGCTAGAGAGAAGCCAGGGATCTGGCAGCCCCAGCATTTT
few,TRBV12-3/TRBV12-4,TRBJ2-2,NA,CASSSGLRGGELFF,TGTGCCAGCAGCTCCGGGCTCCGCGGCGGGGAGCTGTTTTTT
NA,TRBV7-2,TRBJ1-2,TRBD1,CASSLRGRVSGYTF,TGTGCCAGCAGCCTCAGGGGGCGCGTGTCCGGCTACACCTTC
NA,TRBV6-5,TRBJ2-3,NA,CASSYSGLVAGVTQYF,TGTGCCAGCAGTTACTCGGGACTTGTGGCTGGGGTTACGCAGTATTTT
few,TRBV5-1,TRBJ1-4,TRBD1,CASTNSGQPDEKLFF,TGCGCCAGCACCAACTCGGGACAGCCGGATGAAAAACTGTTTTTT
many,TRBV4-3,TRBJ2-2,TRBD2,CASSQSGTSERGGELFF,TGCGCCAGCAGCCAATCCGGGACTAGCGAACGAGGCGGGGAGCTGTTTTTT
many,TRBV5-1,TRBJ2-5,NA,CASNPGRGGAETQYF,TGCGCCAGCAACCCTGGGAGGGGGGGGGCCGAGACCCAGTACTTC
NA,TRBV7-2,TRBJ2-1,TRBD1,CASSLAGTGAYNEQFF,TGTGCCAGCAGCTTAGCCGGGACAGGGGCCTACAATGAGCAGTTCTTC
few,TRBV30,TRBJ2-7,NA,CAWSAPRVRHEQYF,TGTGCCTGGAGTGCTCCGAGGGTCCGCCACGAGCAGTACTTC
few,TRBV10-3,TRBJ2-7,TRBD1,CAIRPTGTGNYEQYF,TGTGCCATCAGGCCTACCGGGACAGGGAATTACGAGCAGTACTTC
few,TRBV7-2,TRBJ1-2,NA,CASSPISWGHGYTF,TGTGCCAGCAGCCCCATCTCCTGGGGTCATGGCTACACCTTC
many,TRBV5-1,TRBJ2-5,NA,CASSLGSQETQYF,TGTGCCAGCAGCTTAGGCAGCCAAGAGACCCAGTACTTC
NA,TRBV5-6,TRBJ2-5,NA,CASSPESRDIGTQYF,TGTGCCAGCAGCCCTGAGTCCCGGGACATTGGGACCCAGTACTTC
NA,TRBV7-9,TRBJ1-1,NA,CASSSPLDSTEAFF,TGTGCCAGCAGCTCACCACTTGACTCGACTGAAGCTTTCTTT
few,TRBV6-1,TRBJ1-5,NA,CASSLYPREPQHF,TGTGCCAGCAGTCTTTACCCGAGGGAACCCCAGCATTTT
many,TRBV10-1,TRBJ2-3,NA,CASSAGLTDTQYF,TGCGCCAGCAGTGCCGGTCTCACAGATACGCAGTATTTT
few,TRBV4-1,TRBJ2-2,NA,CASSQLPTGELFF,TGCGCCAGCAGCCAATTACCTACCGGGGAGCTGTTTTTT
many,TRBV4-2,TRBJ2-2,NA,CASSQEQTNTGELFF,TGTGCCAGCAGCCAAGAACAGACGAACACCGGGGAGCTGTTTTTT
NA,TRBV7-3,TRBJ2-2,NA,CASSSTEGELFF,TGTGCCAGCAGCTCCACCGAGGGGGAGCTGTTTTTT